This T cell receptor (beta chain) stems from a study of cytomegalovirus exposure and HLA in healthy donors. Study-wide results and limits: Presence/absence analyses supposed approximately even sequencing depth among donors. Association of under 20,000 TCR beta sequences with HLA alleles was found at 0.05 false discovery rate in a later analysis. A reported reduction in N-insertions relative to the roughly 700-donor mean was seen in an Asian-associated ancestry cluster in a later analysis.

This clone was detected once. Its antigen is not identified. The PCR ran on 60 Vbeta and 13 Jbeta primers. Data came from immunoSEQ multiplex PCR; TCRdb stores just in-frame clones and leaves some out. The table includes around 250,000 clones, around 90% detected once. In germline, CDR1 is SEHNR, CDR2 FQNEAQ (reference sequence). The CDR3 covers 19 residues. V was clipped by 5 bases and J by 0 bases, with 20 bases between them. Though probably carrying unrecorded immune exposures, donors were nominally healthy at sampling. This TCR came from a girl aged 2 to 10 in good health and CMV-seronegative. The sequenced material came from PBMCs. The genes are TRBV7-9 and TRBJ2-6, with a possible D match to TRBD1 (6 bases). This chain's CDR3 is CASSRRIRTGSSGANVLTF. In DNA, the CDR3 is TGTGCCAGCAGCAGACGTATAAGAACAGGGTCCTCTGGGGCCAACGTCCTGACTTTC. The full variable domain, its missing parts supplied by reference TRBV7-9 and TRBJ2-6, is DTGVSQNPRHKITKRGQNVTFRCDPISEHNRLYWYRQTLGQGPEFLTYFQNEAQLEKSRLLSDRFSAERPKGSFSTLEIQRTEQGDSAMYLCASSRRIRTGSSGANVLTFGAGSRLTVL.